This T cell receptor (beta chain) is drawn from a study of shared clonotypes between healthy human individuals. Findings and limits, study-wide: It was anticipated that sequencing depth would influence how many clonotypes donors shared. Four donors held about 5% of naive CD4 clonotypes in common.

Naive CD8 populations comprised CD45RO-negative cells positively selected for CCR7, excluding terminally differentiated effector memory CD45RA+ cells. HIV-negative, healthy adults without recent acute infections or vaccinations were the donors. Trimming took 1 base from V and 3 from J; bases not matched to a gene: 3. Germline-derived CDR1 and CDR2 are SGHVS and FQNEAQ. The CDR3 loop spans 15 amino acids. To note about this clone: Antigen specificity is unknown. The same CDR3 also results from other DNA sequences found in this sample.

Per the study methods: ImmunoSEQ junction-only sequences lacked quality scores, so their filtering differed. The table came from immunoSEQ multiplex PCR; TCRdb's copy has only in-frame clones and leaves some out. That table supplies the V and J calls and clone size; D and trimming were determined from the DNA. This table has around 2,000,000 clones, around 93% appearing once. The sample comprised naive CD8+ T cells from PBMCs. The chain combines TRBV7-8 with TRBJ2-7, with TRBD2 matching over 10 bases. The receptor's source is a man in his late teens or twenties in good health. Some clones in this sample may be carry-over from other donors' samples. The CDR3 nucleotides are TGTGCCAGCAGCTTAGGGACTAGCGGAAACTACGAGCAGTACTTC. It specifies CASSLGTSGNYEQYF. The variable domain in full, completed from reference TRBV7-8 and TRBJ2-7, reads GAGVSQSPRYKVAKRGQDVALRCDPISGHVSLFWYQQALGQGPEFLTYFQNEAQLDKSGLPSDRFFAERPEGSVSTLKIQRTQQEDSAVYLCASSLGTSGNYEQYFGPGTRLTVT.